The clone carrying this TCR beta chain was picked up many times. Unique molecular identifiers were included in an RNA-based 3' RACE TCR library. Each CDR3 protein is one row after TCRdb ran MiXCR on the 3' RACE reads. This sample has more than 85,000 distinct CDR3 sequences, with 6% to 8.5% found just once. There are 11 residues in the CDR3. The germline CDR1 and CDR2 sequences are SEHNR and FQNEAQ (reference sequence). This specimen comes from a study of HIV-infected children after antiretroviral therapy interruption. At the level of the study: Four children interrupted treatment; four stayed on continuous treatment. Most participating children were previously exposed to EBV and CMV.

Stated treatment: PENTA 11 planned treatment interruption arm or continuous ART arm. Sorting from thawed PBMCs isolated naive CD4+ CD45RA+ CD45RO- T cells. This chain joins TRBV7-9 and TRBJ2-2; possibly TRBD1 for D (6 bases). Sequencing was performed on CD45RA+ CD4+ T cells from PBMCs, pooled from several time points, taken from a donor given antiretroviral therapy, either interrupted or continuous. Subset indicated: naive CD4+ CD45RA+ CD45RO- T cells. The receptor was derived from a pool of human donors with HIV. As DNA, the CDR3 is TGTACACAGGGAAACACCGGGGAGCTGTTTTTT. Residues: CTQGNTGELFF.